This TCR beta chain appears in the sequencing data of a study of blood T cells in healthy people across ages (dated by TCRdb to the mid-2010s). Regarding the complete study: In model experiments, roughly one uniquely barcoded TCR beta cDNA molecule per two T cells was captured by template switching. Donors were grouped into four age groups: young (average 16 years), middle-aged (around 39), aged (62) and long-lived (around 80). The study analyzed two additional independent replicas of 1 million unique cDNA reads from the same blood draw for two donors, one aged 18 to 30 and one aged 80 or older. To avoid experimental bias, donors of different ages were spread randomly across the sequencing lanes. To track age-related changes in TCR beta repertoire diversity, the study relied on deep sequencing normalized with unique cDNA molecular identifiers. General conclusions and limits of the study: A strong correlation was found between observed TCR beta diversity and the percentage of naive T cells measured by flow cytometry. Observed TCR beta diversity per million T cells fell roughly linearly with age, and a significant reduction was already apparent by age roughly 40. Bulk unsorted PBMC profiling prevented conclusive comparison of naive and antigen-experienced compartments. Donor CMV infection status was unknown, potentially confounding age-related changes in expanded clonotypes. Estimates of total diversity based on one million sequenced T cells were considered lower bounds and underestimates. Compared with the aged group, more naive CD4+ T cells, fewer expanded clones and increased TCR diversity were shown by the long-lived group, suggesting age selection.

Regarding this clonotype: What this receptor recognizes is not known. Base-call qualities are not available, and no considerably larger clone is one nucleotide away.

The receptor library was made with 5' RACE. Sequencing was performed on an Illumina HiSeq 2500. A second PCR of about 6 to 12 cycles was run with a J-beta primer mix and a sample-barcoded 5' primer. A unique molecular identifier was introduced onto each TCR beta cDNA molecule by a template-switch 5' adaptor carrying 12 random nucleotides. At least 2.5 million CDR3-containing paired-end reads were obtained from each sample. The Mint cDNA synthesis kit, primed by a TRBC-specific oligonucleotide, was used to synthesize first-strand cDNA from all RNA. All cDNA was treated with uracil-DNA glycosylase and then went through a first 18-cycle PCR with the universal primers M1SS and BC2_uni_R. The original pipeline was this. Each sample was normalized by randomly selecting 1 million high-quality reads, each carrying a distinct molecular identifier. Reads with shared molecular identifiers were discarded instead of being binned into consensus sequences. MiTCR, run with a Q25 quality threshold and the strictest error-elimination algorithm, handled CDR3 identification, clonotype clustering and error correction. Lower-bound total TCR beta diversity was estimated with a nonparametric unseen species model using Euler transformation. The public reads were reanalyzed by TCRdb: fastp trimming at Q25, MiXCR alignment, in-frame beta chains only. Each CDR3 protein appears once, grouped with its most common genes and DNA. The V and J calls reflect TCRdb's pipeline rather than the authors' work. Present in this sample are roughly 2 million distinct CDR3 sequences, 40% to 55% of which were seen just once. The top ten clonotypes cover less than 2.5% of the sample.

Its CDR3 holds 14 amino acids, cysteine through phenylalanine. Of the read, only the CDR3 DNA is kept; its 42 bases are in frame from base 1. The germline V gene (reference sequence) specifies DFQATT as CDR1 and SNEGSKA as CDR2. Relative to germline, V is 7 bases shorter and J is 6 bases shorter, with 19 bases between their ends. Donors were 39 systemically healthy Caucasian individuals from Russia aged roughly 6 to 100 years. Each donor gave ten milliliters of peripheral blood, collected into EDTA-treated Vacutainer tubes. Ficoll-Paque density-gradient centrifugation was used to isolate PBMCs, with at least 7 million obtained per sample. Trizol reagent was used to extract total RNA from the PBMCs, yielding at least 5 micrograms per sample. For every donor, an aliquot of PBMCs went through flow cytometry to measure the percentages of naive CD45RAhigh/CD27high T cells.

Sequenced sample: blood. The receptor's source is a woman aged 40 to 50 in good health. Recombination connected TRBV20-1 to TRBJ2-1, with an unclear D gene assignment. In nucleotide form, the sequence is TGCAGTGGGGCAGGCTCCACCGTACTCAATGAGCAGTTCTTC. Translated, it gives CSGAGSTVLNEQFF.